This entry lists 20 T cell receptor beta chains sequenced from one sample in a study of blood T cell repertoires in COVID-19 (dated by TCRdb to the early 2020s). Libraries were made using the immunoSEQ multiplex PCR assay. Sourced from immuneACCESS, this table was stored by TCRdb with only in-frame sequences that have V and J called. A share of the clones is absent; for the studies checked, an unresolved V gene accounts for under half, and the remainder has no known explanation. This sample lists roughly 220,000 clones; roughly 80% were detected once. The ten largest clones capture about 20% of the sample. Sequenced sample: peripheral blood. These receptors came from a man between 25 and 39 years old with active or convalescent COVID-19.

The chain links TRBV5-6 to TRBJ2-3; D is perhaps TRBD1 (6 bases). V was trimmed by 7 bases and J by 2 bases, leaving 14 bases between them. The CDR3 covers 14 residues. Looked up from germline, CDR1 is SGHDT and CDR2 is YYEEEE. The CDR3 DNA reads as TGTGCCAGCTCTCTAGGGGGACACACAGATACGCAGTATTTT. Residues: CASSLGGHTDTQYF.

About this clone itself: At one of its ends the junction is not consistent with the germline gene, which may arise from a read error. This chain links TRBV7-7 with TRBJ2-1; D is perhaps TRBD1 (6 bases). Germline V lookup: CDR1 SSHAT, CDR2 FNYEAQ (reference sequence). The CDR3 runs 16 residues. Here the CDR3 DNA reads TGTGCTAGCAGCCCCACAGGGTCTGCCCCCTACAATGAGCAGTTCTTC. It encodes CASSPTGSAPYNEQFF.

The gene calls are TRBV28 and TRBJ1-5; 9 nucleotides agree with TRBD1. The CDR3 spans 15 residues. V dropped 6 bases and J dropped 4; count of bases not matched to a gene: 7. Looked up from germline, CDR1 is MDHEN and CDR2 is SYDVKM. CDR3 amino acids: CASSYGDRDNQPQHF. DNA for the CDR3: TGTGCCAGCAGCTATGGGGACAGGGATAATCAGCCCCAGCATTTT.

This clone was seen more than once but under ten times. The CDR3 sequence: CAWSVTTTRANEQFF. The CDR3, as DNA: TGTGCCTGGAGTGTCACGACGACTAGGGCCAATGAGCAGTTCTTC. The chain recombines TRBV30 with TRBJ2-1, with TRBD2 as a possible D gene (6 bases). The CDR3 totals 15 residues. V shed 0 bases and J shed 6 bases, with 15 bases lying between them. Germline V gene data show CDR1 as GTSNPN and CDR2 as SVGIG (reference sequence).

The chain combines TRBV19 with TRBJ2-5, with a possible D match to TRBD2 (5 bases). Germline V gene lookup returns CDR1 LNHDA and CDR2 SQIVND (reference sequence). This CDR3 is built from 14 residues. The V gene lost 5 bases and the J gene lost 0 bases, with 10 bases spanning the gap. CDR3 amino acids: CASSPRGYQETQYF. For the CDR3, the DNA is TGTGCCAGTAGTCCCCGGGGTTACCAAGAGACCCAGTACTTC.

The chain uses TRBV6-5 and TRBJ2-1; 8 nucleotides align to TRBD1. There are 11 residues in the CDR3. V lost 11 bases, J lost 8 bases, and 5 bases stayed unmatched. Germline V gives CDR1 MNHEY, CDR2 SVGAGI. The CDR3 coding sequence is TGTGCCGGCGGACAGGGCCATGAGCAGTTCTTC. It translates to CAGGQGHEQFF.

The J gene is TRBJ2-4, the V gene TRBV7-2, with D maybe TRBD2 (5 bases). This CDR3 contains 13 residues. Deletions cut 5 bases from V and 5 bases from J, with 10 bases between. The germline V gene encodes CDR1 SGHTA and CDR2 FQGNSA. The CDR3 is CASSKRPQNIQYF. DNA for the CDR3: TGTGCCAGCAGCAAGCGGCCCCAAAACATTCAGTACTTC.

The chain combines TRBV28 with TRBJ1-5, with TRBD1 matching over 9 bases. The V gene end was trimmed by 2 bases and the J gene end by 0 bases; junction bases not matched to a gene: 5. This CDR3 is 17 amino acids long. The germline V gene encodes CDR1 MDHEN and CDR2 SYDVKM. The chain's CDR3 is CASSLTGGPYSNQPQHF. Here the CDR3 DNA reads TGTGCCAGCAGTTTAACAGGGGGCCCCTATAGCAATCAGCCCCAGCATTTT.

This chain links TRBV7-8 with TRBJ2-7; 9 bases agree with TRBD1. This CDR3 is 14 amino acids long. CDR1 SGHVS and CDR2 FQNEAQ come from the germline V gene. V lost 0 bases and J lost 3; bases outside the gene matches: 0. In DNA, the CDR3 is TGTGCCAGCAGCTTAGCGGGACAGGGCTACGAGCAGTACTTC. It yields the protein CASSLAGQGYEQYF.

The V and J genes are TRBV10-3 and TRBJ1-5, with a possible D match to TRBD1 (5 bases). Germline V CDR1 and CDR2: ENHRY, SYGVKD. The CDR3 is made up of 13 amino acids. With 7 bases removed from V and 6 bases from J, the gap between germline ends came to 13 bases. The CDR3 DNA reads TGTGCCATCACTGCAGGGTTAAGTCAGCCCCAGCATTTT. Amino acid sequence: CAITAGLSQPQHF.

V usage is TRBV28 and J usage is TRBJ1-1; TRBD1 matches 8 bases. CDR1 and CDR2 from the germline V gene are MDHEN and SYDVKM. V trimming: 4 bases; J trimming: 1 base; junction bases outside the gene matches: 5. The CDR3 extends over 15 amino acids. The CDR3 nucleotides are TGTGCCAGCAGTTGGGCTGGACAGGGGAACACTGAAGCTTTCTTT. It yields the protein CASSWAGQGNTEAFF.

This chain connects TRBV6-5 to TRBJ2-7, with D maybe TRBD1 (6 bases). The V gene lost 5 bases and the J gene lost 10 bases, with 12 bases spanning the gap. The CDR3 is 11 residues long. Germline V lookup: CDR1 MNHEY, CDR2 SVGAGI. CDR3: CASSTRDKQYF. The CDR3 bases are TGTGCCAGCAGTACCCGGGACAAACAGTACTTC.

This clone has a handful of counts. Other DNA sequences in the sample encode the same CDR3. The chain carries TRBV28 and TRBJ1-2, with no clear D. The V end lost 5 bases, the J end lost 4 bases, and 11 bases lay between the germline ends. The CDR3 length is 13 residues. Germline values: CDR1 MDHEN, CDR2 SYDVKM. The CDR3 here is CASSPGKVYGYTF. The CDR3, as DNA: TGTGCCAGCAGTCCCGGGAAGGTCTATGGCTACACCTTC.

The chain recombines TRBV5-6 with TRBJ1-6; 7 nucleotides match TRBD1. The germline V gene encodes CDR1 SGHDT and CDR2 YYEEEE. The CDR3 loop spans 19 amino acids. V lost 4 bases and J lost 0; bases outside the gene matches: 13. As DNA, the CDR3 is TGTGCCAGCAGCCGGCGTCTGACAGGGCGTGTCTCCTATAATTCACCCCTCCACTTT. This gives the protein CASSRRLTGRVSYNSPLHF.

The J gene is TRBJ2-5, the V gene TRBV9; D is possibly TRBD2 (6 bases). The V end was cut by 3 bases, the J end by 4 bases, with 16 bases between. The germline V gene has CDR1 SGDLS and CDR2 YYNGEE. The CDR3 is 15 amino acids. The CDR3 DNA reads TGTGCCAGCAGCGCGGGACTCGGTGGGAGAGAGACCCAGTACTTC. Translating it yields CASSAGLGGRETQYF.

The chain links TRBV6-6 to TRBJ1-1, with 10 bases aligning to TRBD1. CDR1 is MNHNY, CDR2 SVGAGI, per germline (reference sequence). The CDR3 is made up of 12 amino acids. Germline trimming cut 5 bases from V and 11 bases from J; bases unmatched to any gene: 5. CDR3 residues: CASSTPTGGAFF. CDR3 in DNA: TGTGCCAGCAGTACCCCGACAGGGGGCGCTTTCTTT.

The V and J genes are TRBV5-1 and TRBJ2-3; 8 positions match TRBD1. Trimming took 4 bases from V and 5 from J; bases not matched to a gene: 6. The germline V gene has CDR1 SGHRS and CDR2 YFSETQ. The CDR3 loop spans 14 amino acids. DNA of the CDR3: TGCGCCAGCAGCCCCGAACAGGGGGTAGATACGCAGTATTTT. It yields the protein CASSPEQGVDTQYF. Supplemented by reference TRBV5-1 and TRBJ2-3, the full variable domain reads KAGVTQTPRYLIKTRGQQVTLSCSPISGHRSVSWYQQTPGQGLQFLFEYFSETQRNKGNFPGRFSGRQFSNSRSEMNVSTLELGDSALYLCASSPEQGVDTQYFGPGTRLTVL.

The rearrangement joins TRBV27 to TRBJ1-6; TRBD1 aligns across 7 bases. J gave up 0 bases and V 7 bases, and 3 bases lay outside the gene matches. Germline lookup yields CDR1 MNHEY and CDR2 SMNVEV (reference sequence). The CDR3 contains 15 residues. CDR3 nucleotide sequence: TGTGCCAGCAAGGGGGCAGGCTCCTATAATTCACCCCTCCACTTT. Translation gives CASKGAGSYNSPLHF.

This chain links TRBV24-1 with TRBJ2-2, with TRBD2 as a possible D gene (6 bases). Germline CDR1 KGHDR, CDR2 SFDVKD. CDR3 length equals 15 residues. The V and J ends lost 7 bases and 7 bases respectively, with 18 bases between them. The DNA of the CDR3 is TGTGCCACCAGCCTCGGGACTCATGGTAGCGGGGAGCTGTTTTTT. It is translated as CATSLGTHGSGELFF.

The V and J genes are TRBV24-1 and TRBJ2-3; a possible D gene is TRBD2 (6 bases). Looked up from germline, CDR1 is KGHDR and CDR2 is SFDVKD. Trimming removed 6 bases at V and 6 bases at J, with 15 bases between. The length of the CDR3 is 14 residues. The CDR3 protein is CATSNPSGGDTQYF. The CDR3 DNA is TGTGCCACCAGTAATCCTAGTGGGGGGGATACGCAGTATTTT.